The rows below give T cell receptor beta chains drawn from one sample of a study of CD8 T cells in ankylosing spondylitis. TCRdb called the 5' RACE reads again in MiXCR, with one record for every CDR3 protein. This sample has fewer than 350,000 distinct CDR3 sequences, with around 10% found just once. Sequencing used blood, either unsorted or a sorted T cell fraction (not recorded which). The receptors shown here come from a female donor with ankylosing spondylitis or in good health (not recorded which). Each CDR3 is given with its conserved first and last residue. Each record gives: CDR3 protein, CDR3 DNA, J gene, V gene, clone size, D gene. D genes are given only for firm matches. The size field is filled for only some rows; it gives once, few, many or a size class.

CDR3: CASSPGRVSKETQYF
DNA: TGTGCCAGCAGCCCCGGGAGGGTGAGCAAAGAGACCCAGTACTTC
J: TRBJ2-5
V: TRBV7-9
size: few
D: TRBD2

CDR3: CASSLAGGVPQHF
DNA: TGCGCCAGCAGCTTGGCAGGGGGGGTTCCCCAGCATTTT
J: TRBJ1-5
V: TRBV5-1
size: many
D: TRBD1

CDR3: CASSLWDTPYNEQFF
DNA: TGTGCCAGCAGCCTTTGGGACACCCCGTACAATGAGCAGTTCTTC
J: TRBJ2-1
V: TRBV3-1
size: few
D: -

CDR3: CAISDPGAVLTF
DNA: TGTGCCATCAGCGACCCGGGCGCTGTCCTGACTTTC
J: TRBJ2-6
V: TRBV10-3
size: many
D: -

CDR3: CASSEQRGAQETQYF
DNA: TGTGCCAGCAGTGAACAGCGGGGGGCCCAAGAGACCCAGTACTTC
J: TRBJ2-5
V: TRBV2
size: many
D: TRBD2

CDR3: CASSQEQGHGYTF
DNA: TGTGCCAGCAGCCAGGAACAGGGACATGGCTACACCTTC
J: TRBJ1-2
V: TRBV3-1
size: many
D: -

CDR3: CSPQGDEQYF
DNA: TGCAGTCCCCAGGGGGACGAGCAGTACTTC
J: TRBJ2-7
V: TRBV20-1
size: many
D: TRBD1

CDR3: CASSQEGYEQYF
DNA: TGCGCCAGCAGCCAAGAAGGCTACGAGCAGTACTTC
J: TRBJ2-7
V: TRBV4-1
size: many
D: -

CDR3: CSATPGANTGELFF
DNA: TGCAGTGCTACACCCGGGGCGAACACCGGGGAGCTGTTTTTT
J: TRBJ2-2
V: TRBV20-1
size: many
D: -

CDR3: CATSDLGAGEGNEQFF
DNA: TGTGCCACCAGTGATTTGGGGGCGGGAGAGGGCAATGAGCAGTTCTTC
J: TRBJ2-1
V: TRBV24-1
size: medium-sized
D: TRBD2

CDR3: CASSLTGSPDTGELFF
DNA: TGCGCCAGCAGCTTGACGGGTTCCCCCGACACCGGGGAGCTGTTTTTT
J: TRBJ2-2
V: TRBV5-1
size: few
D: -

CDR3: CASSFRGAGEAFF
DNA: TGTGCCAGCAGCTTCAGGGGGGCAGGGGAAGCTTTCTTT
J: TRBJ1-1
V: TRBV7-2
size: many
D: TRBD1

CDR3: CASSRDRQNTGELFF
DNA: TGTGCCAGCAGTCGGGACAGGCAAAACACCGGGGAGCTGTTTTTT
J: TRBJ2-2
V: TRBV2
size: -
D: TRBD1

CDR3: CASSPGERADQETQYF
DNA: TGCGCCAGCAGCCCCGGGGAGCGGGCGGACCAAGAGACCCAGTACTTC
J: TRBJ2-5
V: TRBV5-1
size: many
D: -

CDR3: CAISESLGSYEQYF
DNA: TGTGCCATCAGCGAATCATTAGGGTCCTACGAGCAGTACTTC
J: TRBJ2-7
V: TRBV10-3
size: many
D: -

CDR3: CASSPQLGSGNQPQHF
DNA: TGTGCCAGCAGCCCCCAACTGGGTTCCGGCAATCAGCCCCAGCATTTT
J: TRBJ1-5
V: TRBV7-2
size: many
D: -

CDR3: CASSLGPPLFF
DNA: TGTGCCAGCAGCTTGGGACCCCCCCTGTTCTTC
J: TRBJ2-1
V: TRBV7-9
size: many
D: -

CDR3: CASSTALPSGGGNEQFF
DNA: TGTGCCAGCAGCACCGCACTACCTAGCGGGGGTGGAAATGAGCAGTTCTTC
J: TRBJ2-1
V: TRBV14
size: -
D: TRBD2

CDR3: CASSRSFSTDTQYF
DNA: TGTGCCAGCTCACGTTCTTTTAGCACAGATACGCAGTATTTT
J: TRBJ2-3
V: TRBV18
size: few
D: -

CDR3: CASSLYETGNTEAFF
DNA: TGTGCCAGCAGCTTATATGAGACAGGGAACACTGAAGCTTTCTTT
J: TRBJ1-1
V: TRBV7-2
size: many
D: -

CDR3: CASSQNHNPYEQYF
DNA: TGTGCCAGCAGCCAGAATCATAACCCCTACGAGCAGTACTTC
J: TRBJ2-7
V: TRBV3-1
size: -
D: -

CDR3: CSAREVAGAGQYF
DNA: TGCAGTGCTAGAGAGGTTGCAGGCGCGGGGCAGTACTTC
J: TRBJ2-7
V: TRBV20-1
size: many
D: -

CDR3: CASRPRARDREYIEAFF
DNA: TGTGCCAGCAGACCAAGGGCCCGGGACAGGGAATATATTGAAGCTTTCTTT
J: TRBJ1-1
V: TRBV7-9
size: many
D: TRBD1

CDR3: CASQGGLNTEAFF
DNA: TGTGCCAGCCAAGGGGGCCTGAACACTGAAGCTTTCTTT
J: TRBJ1-1
V: TRBV27
size: -
D: TRBD1

CDR3: CASSLAGIFTDTQYF
DNA: TGTGCCAGCAGTTTAGCGGGAATATTCACAGATACGCAGTATTTT
J: TRBJ2-3
V: TRBV28
size: few
D: -

CDR3: CASSPSWEVSEQYF
DNA: TGTGCCAGCTCACCCTCGTGGGAGGTTAGCGAGCAGTACTTC
J: TRBJ2-7
V: TRBV18
size: few
D: -

CDR3: CASSPRTVAMNTEAFF
DNA: TGTGCCAGCAGCCCGAGGACAGTTGCTATGAACACTGAAGCTTTCTTT
J: TRBJ1-1
V: TRBV7-6
size: many
D: -

CDR3: CASSLEGQWTQPQHF
DNA: TGCGCCAGCAGCTTGGAAGGACAGTGGACACAGCCCCAGCATTTT
J: TRBJ1-5
V: TRBV5-1
size: -
D: -

CDR3: CASSSNTGNGYTF
DNA: TGTGCCAGCAGCTCAAACACAGGGAATGGCTACACCTTC
J: TRBJ1-2
V: TRBV11-2
size: -
D: -

CDR3: CASSPSEGLAGYEQYF
DNA: TGTGCCAGCAGCCCGTCTGAAGGGCTAGCAGGCTACGAGCAGTACTTC
J: TRBJ2-7
V: TRBV7-9
size: few
D: -

CDR3: CASSFERYTEAFF
DNA: TGTGCCAGCAGCTTCGAACGTTATACTGAAGCTTTCTTT
J: TRBJ1-1
V: TRBV5-5
size: many
D: -

CDR3: CASSSKIGIETQYF
DNA: TGTGCCAGCAGTTCAAAAATCGGGATTGAGACCCAGTACTTC
J: TRBJ2-5
V: TRBV27
size: -
D: -

CDR3: CASSKTSGRAHTGELFF
DNA: TGTGCCAGCAGCAAGACTAGCGGGAGGGCCCACACCGGGGAGCTGTTTTTT
J: TRBJ2-2
V: TRBV5-8
size: -
D: TRBD2

CDR3: CASSPGPTNYGYTF
DNA: TGCGCCAGCAGCCCGGGCCCTACAAATTATGGCTACACCTTC
J: TRBJ1-2
V: TRBV5-1
size: many
D: -

CDR3: CATSRVRTGERWGNQPQHF
DNA: TGTGCCACCAGCAGAGTCCGGACAGGGGAACGTTGGGGCAATCAGCCCCAGCATTTT
J: TRBJ1-5
V: TRBV15
size: few
D: TRBD1

CDR3: CSGGGRGNEQFF
DNA: TGCAGTGGGGGCGGGAGAGGGAATGAGCAGTTCTTC
J: TRBJ2-1
V: TRBV20-1
size: many
D: TRBD2

CDR3: CATQEGGRNNEQFF
DNA: TGTGCCACCCAAGAGGGGGGCAGAAACAATGAGCAGTTCTTC
J: TRBJ2-1
V: TRBV28
size: many
D: -

CDR3: CSVETRGSRAGNTIYF
DNA: TGCAGCGTTGAGACTAGGGGCAGTCGAGCTGGAAACACCATATATTTT
J: TRBJ1-3
V: TRBV29-1
size: many
D: -

CDR3: CASSLTQGVDTQYF
DNA: TGTGCCAGCAGCTTAACACAGGGGGTGGATACGCAGTATTTT
J: TRBJ2-3
V: TRBV7-2
size: -
D: TRBD1

CDR3: CASSLQAGTEAFF
DNA: TGTGCCAGCAGTTTACAGGCGGGCACTGAAGCTTTCTTT
J: TRBJ1-1
V: TRBV12-3/TRBV12-4
size: many
D: -

CDR3: CASSLAGQGAYEQYF
DNA: TGCGCCAGCAGCTTGGCCGGGCAGGGGGCCTACGAGCAGTACTTC
J: TRBJ2-7
V: TRBV5-1
size: many
D: TRBD1